This T cell receptor (beta chain) was found in a study of OX40 agonist ivuxolimab in advanced cancers. Study-wide background: Prior checkpoint blockade (anti-PD-1, anti-PD-L1 or anti-CTLA-4) was permitted; approximately 40% had it.

Study-level results: Relative to CD4+, CD8+ T cells held more expanded clones on average.

This CDR3 is 15 amino acids long. CDR1 and CDR2 (germline): LGHNA, YSLEER. Deletions cut 1 base from V and 3 bases from J, with 10 bases between. The method was immunoSEQ multiplex PCR; TCRdb's version includes in-frame clones alone and lacks a portion of them. The sample gives some 25,000 clones, 70% to 90% of which show up once; less than 30% is in the top ten. Systemic immunosuppression or a history of autoimmune disease excluded patients. A note on this clone: The antigen remains unidentified.

Sequencing was performed on CD4+ or CD8+ T cells sorted from blood, taken in a trial of the OX40 agonist ivuxolimab. The clonotype comes from an adult with an advanced solid tumor such as melanoma, head and neck, liver or kidney cancer. The chain uses TRBV4-3 and TRBJ2-1; weak D call: TRBD1 (6 bases). The CDR3 DNA is TGCGCCAGCAGCCAAGCCCTGGACAGCTACAATGAGCAGTTCTTC. This codes for CASSQALDSYNEQFF.